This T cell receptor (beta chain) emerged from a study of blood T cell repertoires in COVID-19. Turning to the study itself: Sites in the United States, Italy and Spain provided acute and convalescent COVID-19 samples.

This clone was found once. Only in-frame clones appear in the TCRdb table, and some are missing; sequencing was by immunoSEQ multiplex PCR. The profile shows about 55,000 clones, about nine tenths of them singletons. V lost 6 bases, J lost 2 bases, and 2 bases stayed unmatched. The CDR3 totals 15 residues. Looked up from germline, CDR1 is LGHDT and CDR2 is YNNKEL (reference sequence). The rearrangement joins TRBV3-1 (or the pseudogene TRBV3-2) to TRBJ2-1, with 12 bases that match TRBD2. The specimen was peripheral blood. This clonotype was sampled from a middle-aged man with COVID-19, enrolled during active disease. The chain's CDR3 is CASRLAGGTYNEQFF. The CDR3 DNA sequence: TGTGCCAGCAGGCTAGCGGGAGGGACCTACAATGAGCAGTTCTTC.